The 25 T cell receptor beta chains below were found in one sample sequenced in a study of T cell responses to AZD1222 COVID-19 vaccine. Data came from immunoSEQ multiplex PCR; TCRdb stores just in-frame clones and leaves some out. The profile shows approximately 130,000 clones, nearly 95% of them singletons. The material sequenced was peripheral blood, taken on day 0 of AZD1222 vaccination. Receptors originate from an adult in good health.

The chain uses TRBV18 and TRBJ1-5, with D possibly matching TRBD1 (5 bases). Per the germline V gene, CDR1 is KGHSH and CDR2 is LQKENI. The CDR3 length is 14 residues. Trimming shortened V by 2 bases and J by 6 bases, and 11 bases separated the two germline ends. CDR3 protein: CASSPSAGGQPQHF. The CDR3 region has the DNA TGTGCCAGCTCACCATCTGCGGGGGGTCAGCCCCAGCATTTT.

The chain couples TRBV5-6 to TRBJ1-2; no clear D. CDR1 is SGHDT and CDR2 is YYEEEE in the germline V gene. This CDR3 region has 16 residues. Deletions cut 5 bases from V and 0 bases from J, with 17 bases between. The CDR3 reads CASSLGPLRANYGYTF. The CDR3 coding sequence is TGTGCCAGCAGTTTAGGGCCCCTCAGAGCTAACTATGGCTACACCTTC.

The chain carries TRBV5-6 and TRBJ2-5; TRBD2 is a possible D gene (5 bases). This CDR3 has 14 amino acids. With 3 bases removed from V and 5 bases from J, the gap between germline ends came to 14 bases. CDR1 is SGHDT and CDR2 is YYEEEE in the germline V gene. The CDR3 DNA is TGTGCCAGCAGCTGGTCTAGCACCCATGAGACCCAGTACTTC. This encodes CASSWSSTHETQYF.

The V and J genes are TRBV7-8 and TRBJ1-2; D ambiguous. There are 16 residues in the CDR3. V gave up 0 bases and J gave up 6 bases, with 17 bases separating them. The germline CDR1 and CDR2 sequences are SGHVS and FQNEAQ. CDR3 in DNA: TGTGCCAGCAGCTTAGCTCAGCGGCCTCCGGGAAATGGCTACACCTTC. As protein: CASSLAQRPPGNGYTF.

J is TRBJ1-6 and V is TRBV9; a weak D match, TRBD1 (6 bases). Germline V gives CDR1 SGDLS, CDR2 YYNGEE. CDR3 size: 16 residues. Trimming left V 0 bases short and J 6 bases short, with 13 bases between. The CDR3 bases are TGTGCCAGCAGCGTAGCTCCGGCAGGGGTTAATTCACCCCTCCACTTT. Encoded protein: CASSVAPAGVNSPLHF.

This clone is deemed medium-sized. CDR3 nucleotides: TGTGCCACCGCGCATTTTGCAGGGGTGAAGGTGAACACTGAAGCTTTCTTT. It specifies CATAHFAGVKVNTEAFF. The chain couples TRBV2 to TRBJ1-1, with a weak D call TRBD1 (6 bases). The CDR3 covers 17 residues. Germline loops: CDR1 SNHLY, CDR2 FYNNEI. V was shortened by 10 bases and J by 0 bases, with 24 bases between the two germline ends.

The J gene is TRBJ2-7, the V gene TRBV9, with TRBD2 identical over 7 bases. V was pared by 3 bases and J by 6 bases, with 3 bases of the junction left unmatched. Germline CDR1 and CDR2: SGDLS and YYNGEE. This CDR3 has 12 residues. The CDR3 reads CASSGGGREQYF. The CDR3 nucleotides are TGTGCCAGCAGCGGGGGAGGGCGCGAGCAGTACTTC.

The chain carries TRBV5-1 and TRBJ1-3, with 9 bases lining up with TRBD1. This CDR3 region has 16 residues. Germline CDR1 SGHRS, CDR2 YFSETQ. With 3 bases clipped from V and 2 bases from J, the junction kept 6 bases outside the gene matches. The CDR3 protein is CASSSSTGGTGNTIYF. DNA of the CDR3: TGCGCCAGCAGCTCATCTACAGGGGGCACTGGAAACACCATATATTTT.

This rearrangement joins TRBV4-1 to TRBJ1-1; no clear D. The germline V gene has CDR1 MGHRA and CDR2 YSYEKL. V lost 0 bases and J 0 bases, leaving 11 bases between the germline ends. CDR3 length: 16 amino acids. The CDR3 region is CASSQERSSMNTEAFF. In DNA form, the CDR3 reads TGCGCCAGCAGCCAAGAAAGGAGCAGCATGAACACTGAAGCTTTCTTT.

The V and J genes are TRBV7-9 and TRBJ2-3; 9 bases align to TRBD2. The CDR3 consists of 16 residues. Germline V gives CDR1 SEHNR, CDR2 FQNEAQ (reference sequence). The trim removed 4 bases at V and 2 bases at J, leaving 7 bases unmatched. CDR3 in amino acids: CASSSLAGGLTDTQYF. CDR3 coding DNA: TGTGCCAGCAGCTCGTTGGCGGGGGGGCTCACAGATACGCAGTATTTT.

This clone was counted once. V gene TRBV29-1 combines with J gene TRBJ2-7; weak D call: TRBD1 (6 bases). In germline, CDR1 is SQVTM, CDR2 ANQGSEA. V was pared by 1 base and J by 3 bases, with 16 bases between. There are 15 residues in the CDR3. In DNA, the CDR3 is TGCAGCGTTGAAGGGCTCCAGGGGAGTTTCTACGAGCAGTACTTC. It yields the protein CSVEGLQGSFYEQYF.

The chain carries TRBV6-1 and TRBJ1-4; D unclear. This CDR3 has 11 residues. Trimming removed 8 bases at V and 4 bases at J, with 5 bases between. Looked up from germline, CDR1 is MNHNS and CDR2 is SASEGT. The CDR3 loop is CASGFNEKLFF. In DNA form, the CDR3 reads TGTGCCAGCGGGTTTAATGAAAAACTGTTTTTT.

The rearrangement uses TRBV11-2 and TRBJ1-1; maybe TRBD1 (6 bases). This CDR3 region has 13 residues. The V end lost 5 bases, the J end lost 6 bases, and 13 bases lay between the germline ends. The germline V gene encodes CDR1 SGHAT and CDR2 FQNNGV. CDR3 DNA: TGTGCCAGCAGCCGAGGGGGTTTCCCTGAAGCTTTCTTT. It yields the protein CASSRGGFPEAFF.

The chain recombines TRBV29-1 with TRBJ2-1; 11 positions match TRBD1. Trimming at V came to 3 bases and at J to 4 bases, leaving 5 bases not matched to a gene. This CDR3 comprises 15 residues. In germline, CDR1 is SQVTM, CDR2 ANQGSEA. CDR3 sequence reads: CSVDKGQGAYNEQFF. In DNA form, the CDR3 reads TGCAGCGTTGACAAAGGACAGGGGGCATACAATGAGCAGTTCTTC.

J is TRBJ2-3 and V is TRBV28; possibly TRBD2 for D (5 bases). Germline V gene lookup returns CDR1 MDHEN and CDR2 SYDVKM. There are 14 residues in the CDR3. Trimming took 5 bases from V and 2 from J, leaving 11 bases between them. As DNA, the CDR3 is TGTGCCAGCAGTCCGCCGGGGTACACAGATACGCAGTATTTT. Its translation is CASSPPGYTDTQYF.

This clone appeared a single time. V and J are TRBV12-5 and TRBJ2-7, with D possibly being TRBD1 or TRBD2 (6 bases each). The CDR3 length is 17 residues. The germline V and J ends were trimmed by 0 bases and 3 bases, with 18 bases remaining between them. Germline-derived CDR1 and CDR2 are LGHNT and FRNRAP. The DNA of the CDR3 is TGTGCTAGTGGTTTGGTAGAGGAGGGGGGATATCTCTACGAGCAGTACTTC. This encodes CASGLVEEGGYLYEQYF.

V is TRBV3-1 (or the pseudogene TRBV3-2) and J is TRBJ1-6; 7 bases are a match to TRBD1. CDR1 and CDR2 (germline): LGHDT, YNNKEL (reference sequence). The CDR3 consists of 15 residues. V lost 5 bases and J lost 5; bases outside the gene matches: 6. This CDR3 is CASSASGQHNSPLHF. The CDR3 coding sequence is TGTGCCAGCAGCGCCTCGGGACAGCATAATTCACCCCTCCACTTT.

The rearrangement links TRBV2 to TRBJ2-3, with 8 bases aligning to TRBD2. CDR1 and CDR2 from the germline V gene are SNHLY and FYNNEI. This CDR3 contains 15 residues. The V segment lost 9 bases and the J segment 1 base; nucleotides outside the gene matches: 9. CDR3 loop: CARGGLGLRTDTQYF. Written as DNA, the CDR3 is TGTGCCAGAGGGGGACTAGGACTTCGCACAGATACGCAGTATTTT.

The chain combines TRBV6-6 with TRBJ1-3; D perhaps matches TRBD1 (5 bases). Germline lookup yields CDR1 MNHNY and CDR2 SVGAGI (reference sequence). The CDR3 extends over 15 amino acids. Trimming shortened V by 4 bases and J by 3 bases, and 13 bases separated the two germline ends. The DNA for the CDR3 is TGTGCCAGCAGTTTGATCGGGGGAAATGGAAACACCATATATTTT. Its protein product is CASSLIGGNGNTIYF.

V and J are TRBV3-1 (or the pseudogene TRBV3-2) and TRBJ1-2; 10 bases agree with TRBD1. The V gene's germline CDR1 is LGHDT and CDR2 YNNKEL (reference sequence). After removal of 1 base from V and 4 bases from J, the junction contained 6 bases not matched to a gene. CDR3 length equals 16 residues. Written as DNA, the CDR3 is TGTGCCAGCAGCCAAGGACAGGGGGCGTTTGGCTATGGCTACACCTTC. Translating gives CASSQGQGAFGYGYTF.

This clone was observed once. The J gene is TRBJ1-3, the V gene TRBV7-9; D not resolved. The CDR3 contains 15 residues. Germline V CDR1 and CDR2: SEHNR, FQNEAQ (reference sequence). V lost 5 bases and J 0 bases, leaving 11 bases between the germline ends. CDR3 region: CASSPQWGSGNTIYF. The CDR3 DNA follows: TGTGCCAGCAGCCCCCAGTGGGGCTCTGGAAACACCATATATTTT.

This sequence joins TRBV7-9 and TRBJ2-7; 7 bases align to TRBD1. The CDR3 is 12 residues long. V lost 5 bases to trimming and J lost 5 bases; unmatched junction nucleotides: 3. CDR1 and CDR2 (germline): SEHNR, FQNEAQ (reference sequence). CDR3 sequence reads: CASSQTGDEQYF. CDR3 nucleotide sequence: TGTGCCAGCAGCCAAACAGGGGACGAGCAGTACTTC. Looking up the rest from reference TRBV7-9 and TRBJ2-7 gives the full variable domain: DTGVSQNPRHKITKRGQNVTFRCDPISEHNRLYWYRQTLGQGPEFLTYFQNEAQLEKSRLLSDRFSAERPKGSFSTLEIQRTEQGDSAMYLCASSQTGDEQYFGPGTRLTVT.

This sequence joins TRBV19 and TRBJ1-3; no clear D. The V end was cut by 1 base, the J end by 3 bases, with 7 bases between. The CDR3 is 14 amino acids. In germline, CDR1 is LNHDA, CDR2 SQIVND (reference sequence). The CDR3 loop is CASSIGRDGNTIYF. In nucleotides, the CDR3 is TGTGCCAGTAGTATAGGAAGGGATGGAAACACCATATATTTT.

The chain couples TRBV11-2 to TRBJ2-3; a weak D match, TRBD2 (7 bases). Germline V lookup: CDR1 SGHAT, CDR2 FQNNGV. The CDR3 runs to 15 residues. Trimming took 1 base from V and 6 from J, leaving 14 bases between them. CDR3 residues: CASSLGGGAFDTQYF. CDR3 DNA sequence: TGTGCCAGCAGCTTAGGAGGGGGGGCATTCGATACGCAGTATTTT.

The chain recombines TRBV19 with TRBJ2-1; TRBD2 matches 10 bases. This CDR3 contains 16 residues. Per the germline V gene, CDR1 is LNHDA and CDR2 is SQIVND (reference sequence). The V gene end was trimmed by 6 bases and the J gene end by 4 bases; junction bases not matched to a gene: 9. The CDR3 protein is CASSQIRTSGYNEQFF. The DNA of the CDR3 is TGTGCCAGTAGCCAAATCCGGACTAGCGGTTACAATGAGCAGTTCTTC.